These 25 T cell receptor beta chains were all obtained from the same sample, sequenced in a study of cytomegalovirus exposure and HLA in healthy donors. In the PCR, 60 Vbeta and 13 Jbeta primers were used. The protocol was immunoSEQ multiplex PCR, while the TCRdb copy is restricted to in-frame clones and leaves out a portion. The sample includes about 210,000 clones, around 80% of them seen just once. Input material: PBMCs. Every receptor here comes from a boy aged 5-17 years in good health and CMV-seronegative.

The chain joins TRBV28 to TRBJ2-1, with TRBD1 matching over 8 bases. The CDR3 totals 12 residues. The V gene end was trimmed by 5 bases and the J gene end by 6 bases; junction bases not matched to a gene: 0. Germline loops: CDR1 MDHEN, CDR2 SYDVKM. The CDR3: CASSTGGNEQFF. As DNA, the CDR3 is TGTGCCAGCAGTACAGGGGGCAATGAGCAGTTCTTC. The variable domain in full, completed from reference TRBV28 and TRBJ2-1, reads DVKVTQSSRYLVKRTGEKVFLECVQDMDHENMFWYRQDPGLGLRLIYFSYDVKMKEKGDIPEGYSVSREKKERFSLILESASTNQTSMYLCASSTGGNEQFFGPGTRLTVL.

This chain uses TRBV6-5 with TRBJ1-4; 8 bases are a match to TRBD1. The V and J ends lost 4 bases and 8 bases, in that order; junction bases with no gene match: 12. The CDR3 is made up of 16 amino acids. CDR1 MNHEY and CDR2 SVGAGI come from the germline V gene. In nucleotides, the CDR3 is TGTGCCAGCAGTTCCACTCCTCAGGGGGCAAGGGAAAAACTGTTTTTT. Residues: CASSSTPQGAREKLFF.

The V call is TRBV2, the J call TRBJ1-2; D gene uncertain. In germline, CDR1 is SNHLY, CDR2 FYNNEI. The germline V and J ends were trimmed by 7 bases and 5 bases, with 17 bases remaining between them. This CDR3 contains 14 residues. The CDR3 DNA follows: TGTGCCAGCACCCCCGGGAAGGGCCTTTATGGCTACACCTTC. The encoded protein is CASTPGKGLYGYTF.

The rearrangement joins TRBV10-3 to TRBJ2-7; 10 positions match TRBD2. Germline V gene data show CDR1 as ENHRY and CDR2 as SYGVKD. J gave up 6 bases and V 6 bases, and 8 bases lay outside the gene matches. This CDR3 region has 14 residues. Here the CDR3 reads CAIREGLAFCEQYF. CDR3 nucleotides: TGTGCCATCAGAGAGGGACTAGCGTTCTGCGAGCAGTACTTC.

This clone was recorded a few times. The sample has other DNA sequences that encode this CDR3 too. CDR3 sequence reads: CASSVAGGRSTDTQYF. The CDR3 DNA follows: TGTGCCAGCAGCGTAGCTGGCGGGAGAAGCACAGATACGCAGTATTTT. J is TRBJ2-3 and V is TRBV9, with 7 bases matching TRBD2. The CDR3 covers 16 residues. Germline assignment: CDR1 SGDLS and CDR2 YYNGEE. The ends lost 0 bases at V and 0 bases at J; junction bases unmatched: 4.

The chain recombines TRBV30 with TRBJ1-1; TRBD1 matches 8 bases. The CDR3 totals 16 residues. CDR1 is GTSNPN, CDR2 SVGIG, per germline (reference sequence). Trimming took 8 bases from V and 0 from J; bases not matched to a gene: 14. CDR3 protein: CAQVRGRFGLNTEAFF. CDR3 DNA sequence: TGTGCCCAGGTCAGGGGGCGATTCGGCCTGAACACTGAAGCTTTCTTT.

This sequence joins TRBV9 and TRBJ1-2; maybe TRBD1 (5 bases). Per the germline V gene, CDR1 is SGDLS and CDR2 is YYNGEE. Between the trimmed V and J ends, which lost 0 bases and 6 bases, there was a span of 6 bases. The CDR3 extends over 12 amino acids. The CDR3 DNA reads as TGTGCCAGCAGCGTAGACAGGAATGGCTACACCTTC. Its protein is CASSVDRNGYTF.

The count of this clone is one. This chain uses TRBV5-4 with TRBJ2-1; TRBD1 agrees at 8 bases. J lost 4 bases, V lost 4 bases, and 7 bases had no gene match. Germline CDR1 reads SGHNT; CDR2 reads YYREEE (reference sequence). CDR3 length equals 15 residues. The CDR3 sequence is CASSRPGQAYNEQFF. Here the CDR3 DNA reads TGTGCCAGCAGCCGCCCGGGACAGGCATACAATGAGCAGTTCTTC.

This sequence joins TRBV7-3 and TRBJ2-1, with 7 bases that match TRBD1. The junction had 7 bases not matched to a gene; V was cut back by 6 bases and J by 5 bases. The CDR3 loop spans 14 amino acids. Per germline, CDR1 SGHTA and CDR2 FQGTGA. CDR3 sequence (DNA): TGTGCCAGCAGTGCAGGGGGAGAACACAATGAGCAGTTCTTC. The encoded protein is CASSAGGEHNEQFF.

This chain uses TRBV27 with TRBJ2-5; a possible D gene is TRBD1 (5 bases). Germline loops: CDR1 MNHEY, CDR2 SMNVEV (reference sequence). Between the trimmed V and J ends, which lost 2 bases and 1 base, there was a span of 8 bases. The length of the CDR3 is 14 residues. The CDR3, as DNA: TGTGCCAGCAGTTTAACGGACACCCAAGAGACCCAGTACTTC. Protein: CASSLTDTQETQYF.

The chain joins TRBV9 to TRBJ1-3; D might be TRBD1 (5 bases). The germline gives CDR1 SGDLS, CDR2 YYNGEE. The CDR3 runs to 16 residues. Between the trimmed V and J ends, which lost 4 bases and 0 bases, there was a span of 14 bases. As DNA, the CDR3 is TGTGCCAGCAGCATAGGACAAGGAAACTCTGGAAACACCATATATTTT. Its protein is CASSIGQGNSGNTIYF.

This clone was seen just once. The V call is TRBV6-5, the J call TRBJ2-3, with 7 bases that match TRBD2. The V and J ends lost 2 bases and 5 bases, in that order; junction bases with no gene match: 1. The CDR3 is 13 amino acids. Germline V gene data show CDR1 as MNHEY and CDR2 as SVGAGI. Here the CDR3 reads CASSYGEGDTQYF. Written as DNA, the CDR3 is TGTGCCAGCAGTTACGGGGAGGGAGATACGCAGTATTTT.

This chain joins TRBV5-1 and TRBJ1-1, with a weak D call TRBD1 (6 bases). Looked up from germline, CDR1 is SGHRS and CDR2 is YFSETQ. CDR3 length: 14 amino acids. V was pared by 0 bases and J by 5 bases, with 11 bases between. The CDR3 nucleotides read TGCGCCAGCAGCTTGGCCGACAGGAGGACTGAAGCTTTCTTT. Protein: CASSLADRRTEAFF.

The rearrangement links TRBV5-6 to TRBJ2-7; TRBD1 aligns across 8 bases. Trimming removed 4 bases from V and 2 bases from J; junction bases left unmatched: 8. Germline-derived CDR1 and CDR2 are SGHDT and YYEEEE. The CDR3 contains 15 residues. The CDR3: CASSPRTGPAYEQYF. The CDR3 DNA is TGTGCCAGCAGCCCTAGGACAGGGCCTGCCTACGAGCAGTACTTC.

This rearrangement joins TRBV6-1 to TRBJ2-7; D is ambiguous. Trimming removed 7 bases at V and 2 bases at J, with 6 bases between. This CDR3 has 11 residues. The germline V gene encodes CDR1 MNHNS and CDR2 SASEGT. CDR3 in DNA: TGTGCCAGCATTAATACCTACGAGCAGTACTTC. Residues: CASINTYEQYF.

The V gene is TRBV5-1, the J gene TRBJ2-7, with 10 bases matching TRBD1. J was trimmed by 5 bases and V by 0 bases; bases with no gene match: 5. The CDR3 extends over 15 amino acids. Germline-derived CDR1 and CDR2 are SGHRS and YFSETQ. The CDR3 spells CASSLAGQGFHEQYF. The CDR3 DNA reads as TGCGCCAGCAGCTTGGCGGGACAGGGGTTCCACGAGCAGTACTTC.

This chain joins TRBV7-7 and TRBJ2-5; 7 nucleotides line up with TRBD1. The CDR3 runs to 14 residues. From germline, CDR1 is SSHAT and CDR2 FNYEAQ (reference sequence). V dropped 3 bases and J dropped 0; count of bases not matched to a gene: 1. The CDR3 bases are TGTGCCAGCAGCTTGGGACAGTACCAAGAGACCCAGTACTTC. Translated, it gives CASSLGQYQETQYF.

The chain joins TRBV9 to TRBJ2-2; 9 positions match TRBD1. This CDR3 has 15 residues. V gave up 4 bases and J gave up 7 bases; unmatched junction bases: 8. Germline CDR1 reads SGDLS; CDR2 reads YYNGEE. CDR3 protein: CASSMGTGIGGELFF. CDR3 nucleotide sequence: TGTGCCAGCAGCATGGGGACAGGGATCGGCGGGGAGCTGTTTTTT.

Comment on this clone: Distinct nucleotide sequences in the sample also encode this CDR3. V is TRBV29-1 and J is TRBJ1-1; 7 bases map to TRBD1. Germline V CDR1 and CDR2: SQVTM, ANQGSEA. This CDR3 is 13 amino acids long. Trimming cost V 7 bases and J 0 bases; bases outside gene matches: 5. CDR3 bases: TGCAGCGCCAGGACAGGAATGAACACTGAAGCTTTCTTT. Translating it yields CSARTGMNTEAFF.

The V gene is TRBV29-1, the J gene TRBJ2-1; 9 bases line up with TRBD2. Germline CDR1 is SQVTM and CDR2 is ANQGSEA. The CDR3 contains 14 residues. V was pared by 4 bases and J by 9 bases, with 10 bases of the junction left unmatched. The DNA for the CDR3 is TGCAGCGTTGTTGGGACTAGCAACGGGGGTGAGCAGTTCTTC. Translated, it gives CSVVGTSNGGEQFF.

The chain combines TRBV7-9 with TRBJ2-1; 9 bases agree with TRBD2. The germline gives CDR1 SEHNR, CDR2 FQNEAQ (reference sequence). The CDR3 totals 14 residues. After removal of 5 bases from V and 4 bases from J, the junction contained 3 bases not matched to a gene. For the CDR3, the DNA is TGTGCCAGCAGCACGACTAGCGGATACAATGAGCAGTTCTTC. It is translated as CASSTTSGYNEQFF. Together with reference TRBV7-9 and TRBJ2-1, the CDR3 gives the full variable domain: DTGVSQNPRHKITKRGQNVTFRCDPISEHNRLYWYRQTLGQGPEFLTYFQNEAQLEKSRLLSDRFSAERPKGSFSTLEIQRTEQGDSAMYLCASSTTSGYNEQFFGPGTRLTVL.

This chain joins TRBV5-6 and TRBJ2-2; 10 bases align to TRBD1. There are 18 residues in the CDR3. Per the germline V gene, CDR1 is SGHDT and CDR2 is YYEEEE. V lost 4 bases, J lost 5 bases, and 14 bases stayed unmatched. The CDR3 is CASSDPTGTGVLTGELFF. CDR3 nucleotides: TGTGCCAGCAGCGACCCGACCGGGACAGGGGTTTTGACCGGGGAGCTGTTTTTT. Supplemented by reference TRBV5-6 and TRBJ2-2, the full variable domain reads DAGVTQSPTHLIKTRGQQVTLRCSPKSGHDTVSWYQQALGQGPQFIFQYYEEEERQRGNFPDRFSGHQFPNYSSELNVNALLLGDSALYLCASSDPTGTGVLTGELFFGEGSRLTVL.

This chain's CDR3 is CASSFLSLGAVLSPLHF. CDR3 nucleotide sequence: TGTGCCAGCAGCTTTCTCTCGTTAGGGGCTGTTTTGTCACCCCTCCACTTT. This chain joins TRBV5-6 and TRBJ1-6; D may be TRBD1 (5 bases). The CDR3 contains 17 residues. Germline CDR1 reads SGHDT; CDR2 reads YYEEEE. The V end was cut by 2 bases, the J end by 10 bases, with 22 bases between.

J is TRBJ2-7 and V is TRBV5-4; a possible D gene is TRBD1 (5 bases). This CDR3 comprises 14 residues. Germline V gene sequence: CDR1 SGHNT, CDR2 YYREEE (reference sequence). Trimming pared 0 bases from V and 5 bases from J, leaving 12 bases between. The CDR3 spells CASSLVGAGHEQYF. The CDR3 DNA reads TGTGCCAGCAGCTTGGTTGGGGCAGGGCACGAGCAGTACTTC.

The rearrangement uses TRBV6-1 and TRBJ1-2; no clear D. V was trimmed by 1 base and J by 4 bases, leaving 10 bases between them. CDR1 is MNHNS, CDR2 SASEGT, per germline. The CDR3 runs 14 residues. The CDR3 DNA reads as TGTGCCAGCAGTGAAGGGGAGGGTTCCTATGGCTACACCTTC. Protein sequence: CASSEGEGSYGYTF.